This passage covers 3 T cell receptor beta chains from one sample sequenced in a study of T cells in Graves' hyperthyroidism and ophthalmopathy. RNA transcripts served as the template for amplifying TCR beta CDR3 regions. The HTBI set primed first-round TCR CDR3 RT-PCR. TCRdb reprocessed the multiplex PCR reads via MiXCR and lists one record per CDR3 protein. The sample contains roughly 360,000 distinct CDR3 sequences, roughly 14% of which appear only once. The material sequenced was blood. The receptors were sampled from a young man with Graves' hyperthyroidism that later progressed to Graves' ophthalmopathy.

This clonotype was found many times. The gene calls are TRBV19 and TRBJ1-1; D unclear. Looked up from germline, CDR1 is LNHDA and CDR2 is SQIVND (reference sequence). Trimming removed 3 bases from V and 4 bases from J, with 9 bases in between. The CDR3 is made up of 13 amino acids. Here the CDR3 reads CASSMGIGTEAFF. CDR3 coding DNA: TGTGCCAGTAGTATGGGAATAGGCACTGAAGCTTTCTTT.

This clonotype was seen a few times. The gene calls are TRBV30 and TRBJ2-1; TRBD2 is a possible D gene (7 bases). CDR1 is GTSNPN and CDR2 is SVGIG in the germline V gene (reference sequence). The CDR3 spans 14 residues. Trimming took 3 bases from V and 9 from J, leaving 18 bases between them. This CDR3 is CAWSPRAGAGEQFF. CDR3 sequence (DNA): TGTGCCTGGAGCCCCCGTGCGGGGGCGGGTGAGCAGTTCTTC.

In its sample, this clonotype was seen many times. The chain couples TRBV24-1 to TRBJ1-1; D unresolved. The CDR3 consists of 16 residues. Trimming took 0 bases from V and 4 from J, leaving 14 bases between them. Per the germline V gene, CDR1 is KGHDR and CDR2 is SFDVKD. Here the CDR3 reads CATSDLEGALGTEAFF. The CDR3 DNA reads TGTGCCACCAGTGATTTGGAGGGAGCGTTGGGCACTGAAGCTTTCTTT.